This T cell receptor beta chain was identified in a study of blood T cell repertoires in COVID-19. As for the study in general: COVID-19 samples from acute and convalescent phases originated in the United States, Italy and Spain.

This clone was observed a single time. It is unclear where the CDR3 begins or ends on the DNA, so no DNA is shown, and the CDR3 is as TCRdb lists it. Repertoires were generated with immunoSEQ multiplex PCR, while TCRdb's copy carries only in-frame clones and drops some. The profile shows approximately 110,000 clones, roughly 83% of them singletons. The CDR3 is 13 amino acids long, termini counted. The germline V gene has CDR1 MNHEY and CDR2 SMNVEV (reference sequence). This chain links TRBV27 with TRBJ2-1; the D call TRBD1 from the table was never checked on the DNA. The TCR sequence derives from a human donor in a cohort sampled during active COVID-19. The specimen sequenced was peripheral blood. The CDR3 sequence is CASSFLADNEQFF.